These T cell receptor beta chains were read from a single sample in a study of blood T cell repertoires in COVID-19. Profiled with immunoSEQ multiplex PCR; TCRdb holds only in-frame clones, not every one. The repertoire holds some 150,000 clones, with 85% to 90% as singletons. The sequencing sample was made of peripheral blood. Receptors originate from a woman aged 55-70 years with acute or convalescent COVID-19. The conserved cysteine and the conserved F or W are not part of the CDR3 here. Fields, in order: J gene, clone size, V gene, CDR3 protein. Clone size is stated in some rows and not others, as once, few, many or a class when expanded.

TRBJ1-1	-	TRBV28	ASSNSGSGRAEAF
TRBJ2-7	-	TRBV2	ASRGGGQY
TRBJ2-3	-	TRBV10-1	ASSEERSLTDTQY
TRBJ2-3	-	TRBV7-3	ASSRTGTSGGRADTQY
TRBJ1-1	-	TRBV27	ASSPFPNTEAF
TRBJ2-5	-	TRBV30	AWSPLIQETQY
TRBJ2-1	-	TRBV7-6	ASSLVSANYGYMSEQF
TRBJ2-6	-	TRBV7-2	ASSLAAWQGGSGANVLT
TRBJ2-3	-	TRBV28	ASGTGGFTDTQY
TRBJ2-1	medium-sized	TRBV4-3	ASSQEASTGEQF
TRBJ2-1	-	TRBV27	ASSFRGGDMEQF
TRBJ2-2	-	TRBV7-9	ASSSSPGETNTGELF
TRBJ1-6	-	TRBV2	ASPGGVNSPLH
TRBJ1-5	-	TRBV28	ASRAAAGTYQPQH
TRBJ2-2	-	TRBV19	ASNPRTSGYTGELF